This T cell receptor beta chain was documented in a study of monozygotic twins with inflammatory bowel disease. Every single donor had an approximately 2.7 ml blood sample drawn. From its re-call of the 5' RACE reads, TCRdb lists each CDR3 protein once, without DNA. This sample contains some 330,000 distinct CDR3 sequences. The CDR3 runs 11 residues. Germline V CDR1 and CDR2: MNHEY, SMNVEV (reference sequence). Comments on this clonotype: Antigen specificity is unknown.

Study-wide results and caveats: IBD-affected twins scored below their healthy co-twins in TCRbeta diversity (inverse Simpson). Twins with IBD had fewer clonotypes in common with others than healthy twins, particularly during disease activity.

The specimen was blood. The clonotype comes from a human donor with ulcerative colitis or Crohn's disease, or a healthy co-twin of an affected twin (not recorded which). The chain carries TRBV27 and TRBJ2-1. The CDR3 here is CASSLFDEQFF.